The 5 T cell receptor beta chains below were found in one sample sequenced in a study of blood T cell repertoires in COVID-19. Clones were read by immunoSEQ multiplex PCR, and TCRdb kept only the in-frame ones, dropping some. The sample yields more than 85,000 clones, roughly 80% seen once. Sequencing was done on a sample of peripheral blood. Every receptor here comes from an older woman with acute or convalescent COVID-19.

V usage is TRBV30 and J usage is TRBJ2-7; TRBD1 matches 9 bases. CDR3 size: 15 residues. The V and J ends lost 3 bases and 3 bases, in that order; junction bases with no gene match: 9. Germline V CDR1 and CDR2: GTSNPN, SVGIG (reference sequence). The CDR3: CAWRKGQGPFYEQYF. In DNA form, the CDR3 reads TGTGCCTGGAGGAAGGGACAGGGACCCTTCTACGAGCAGTACTTC.

This sequence joins TRBV2 and TRBJ2-3; weak D call: TRBD2 (5 bases). The CDR3 extends over 13 amino acids. Between the trimmed V and J ends, which lost 6 bases and 6 bases, there was a span of 13 bases. Germline V gene data show CDR1 as SNHLY and CDR2 as FYNNEI. The CDR3 DNA is TGTGCCAGCAGCGCGATGAGGGAGGATACGCAGTATTTT. This encodes CASSAMREDTQYF.

The CDR3 is CASTRSGTGNTEAFF. In DNA, the CDR3 is TGTGCCAGCACCCGAAGTGGGACAGGGAACACTGAAGCTTTCTTT. The chain joins TRBV14 to TRBJ1-1, with 8 bases identical to TRBD1. From germline, CDR1 is SGHDN and CDR2 FVKESK. Trimming cost V 7 bases and J 1 base; bases outside gene matches: 8. The CDR3 runs to 15 residues.

The chain recombines TRBV28 with TRBJ1-6; D is undetermined. This CDR3 region has 12 residues. V was pared by 6 bases and J by 9 bases, with 9 bases between. From germline, CDR1 is MDHEN and CDR2 SYDVKM. In DNA form, the CDR3 reads TGTGCCAGCAGCTTCCCCAGTTCACCCCTCCACTTT. Amino acid sequence: CASSFPSSPLHF.

The V and J genes are TRBV19 and TRBJ2-7; D possibly corresponds to TRBD1 (6 bases). Germline CDR1 is LNHDA and CDR2 is SQIVND (reference sequence). V was trimmed by 2 bases and J by 0 bases, leaving 11 bases between them. The CDR3 loop spans 15 amino acids. CDR3 nucleotide sequence: TGTGCCAGTAGTATATTAGGGACATCCTCCTACGAGCAGTACTTC. It yields the protein CASSILGTSSYEQYF.